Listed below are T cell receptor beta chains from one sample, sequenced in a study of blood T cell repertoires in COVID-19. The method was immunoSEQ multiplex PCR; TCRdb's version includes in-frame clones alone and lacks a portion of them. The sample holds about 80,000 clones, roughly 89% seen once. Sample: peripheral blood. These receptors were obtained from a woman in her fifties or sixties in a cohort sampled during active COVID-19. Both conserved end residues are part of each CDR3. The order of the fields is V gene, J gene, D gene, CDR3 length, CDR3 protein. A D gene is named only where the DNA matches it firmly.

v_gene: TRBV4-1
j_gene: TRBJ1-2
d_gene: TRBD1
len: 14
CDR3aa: CASSQDGTGYGYTF

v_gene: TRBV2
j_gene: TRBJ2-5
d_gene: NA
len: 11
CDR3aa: CASTLRETQYF

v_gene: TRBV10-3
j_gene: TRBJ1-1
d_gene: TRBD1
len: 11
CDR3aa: CATSGGTEAFF

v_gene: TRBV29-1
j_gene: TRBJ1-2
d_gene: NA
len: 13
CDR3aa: CSVGGLAGYGYTF

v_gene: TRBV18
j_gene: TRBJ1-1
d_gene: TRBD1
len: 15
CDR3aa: CASSGTGVGNTEAFF

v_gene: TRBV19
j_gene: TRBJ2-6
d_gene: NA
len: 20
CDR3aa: CASSIPRRGGPEAGANVLTF

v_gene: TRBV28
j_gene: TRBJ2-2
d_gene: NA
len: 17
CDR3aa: CASSPRSGDRATGELFF

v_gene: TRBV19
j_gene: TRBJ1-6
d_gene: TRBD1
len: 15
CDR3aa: CASRPGTGQRTPLHF

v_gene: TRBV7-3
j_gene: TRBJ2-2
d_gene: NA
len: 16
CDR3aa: CASSLNGGTNTGELFF

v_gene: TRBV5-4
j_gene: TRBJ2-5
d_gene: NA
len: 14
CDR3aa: CASVEQGGSETQYF

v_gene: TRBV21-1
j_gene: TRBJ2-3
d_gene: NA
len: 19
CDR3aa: CASSLQRGLAGAKADTQYF

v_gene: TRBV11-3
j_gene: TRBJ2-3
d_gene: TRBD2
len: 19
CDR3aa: CASSLGNRLAETSTDTQYF

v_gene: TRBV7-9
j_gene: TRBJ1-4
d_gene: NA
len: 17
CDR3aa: CASSLGEFGMTNEKLFF

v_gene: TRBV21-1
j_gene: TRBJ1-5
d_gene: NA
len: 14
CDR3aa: CASSQQGANQPQHF

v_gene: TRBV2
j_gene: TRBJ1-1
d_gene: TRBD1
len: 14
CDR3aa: CASSGTGGFTEAFF

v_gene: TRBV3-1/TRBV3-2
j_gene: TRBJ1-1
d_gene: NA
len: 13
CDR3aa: CASSQVSNTEAFF

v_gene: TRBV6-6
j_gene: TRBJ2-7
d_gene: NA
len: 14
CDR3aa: CASSYGGRAYEQYF

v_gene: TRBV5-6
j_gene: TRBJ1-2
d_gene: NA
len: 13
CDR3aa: CASSPPTGYGYTF

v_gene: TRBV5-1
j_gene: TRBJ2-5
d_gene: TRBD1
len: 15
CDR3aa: CASSPRQGMSETQYF

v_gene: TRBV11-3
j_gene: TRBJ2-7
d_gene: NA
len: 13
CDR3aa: CASSLGRSYEQYF

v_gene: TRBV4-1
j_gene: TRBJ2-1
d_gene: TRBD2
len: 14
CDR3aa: CASSPWTSDNEQFF

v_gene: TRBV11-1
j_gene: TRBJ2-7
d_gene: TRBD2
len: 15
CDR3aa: CASSLGLAGFYEQYF

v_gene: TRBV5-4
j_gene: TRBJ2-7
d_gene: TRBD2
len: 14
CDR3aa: CASSLAGGVYEQYF

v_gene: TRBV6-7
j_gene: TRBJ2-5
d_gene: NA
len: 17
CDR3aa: CASAEGGNPLGKETQYF

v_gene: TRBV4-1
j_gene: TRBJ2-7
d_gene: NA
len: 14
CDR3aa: CASSQRSDSYEQYF

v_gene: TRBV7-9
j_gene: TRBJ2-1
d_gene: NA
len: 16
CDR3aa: CASSPGVMGLGDEQFF